This T cell receptor (beta chain) was recovered during a study of T cells in Graves' hyperthyroidism and ophthalmopathy. Study at large: Blood was drawn when the patient was first diagnosed and still untreated.

Diagnoses were established using clinical symptoms, serum thyroxine and TRAb, thyroid ultrasound and orbital computed tomography. This clonotype was counted a few times. The TCR beta CDR3 regions underwent amplification using RNA transcripts as the source. When the TCR CDR3 underwent first-round RT-PCR, the HTBI primer set was used. Using its own MiXCR run on the multiplex PCR reads, TCRdb lists one record per CDR3 protein. The sample has 250,000 to 300,000 distinct CDR3 sequences; approximately 14% are singletons. The specimen was blood. The sequence was obtained from a woman in her forties with Graves' hyperthyroidism that later progressed to Graves' ophthalmopathy.

This chain's CDR3 is CASSLEGTESNYEQFF. CDR3 nucleotide sequence: TGTGCCAGCAGCTTAGAGGGGACAGAATCCAACTATGAGCAGTTCTTC. This chain connects TRBV11-1 to TRBJ2-1; TRBD1 matches 7 bases. The CDR3 totals 16 residues. The germline V gene has CDR1 SGHAT and CDR2 FQDESV (reference sequence). The ends lost 1 base at V and 8 bases at J; junction bases unmatched: 11.